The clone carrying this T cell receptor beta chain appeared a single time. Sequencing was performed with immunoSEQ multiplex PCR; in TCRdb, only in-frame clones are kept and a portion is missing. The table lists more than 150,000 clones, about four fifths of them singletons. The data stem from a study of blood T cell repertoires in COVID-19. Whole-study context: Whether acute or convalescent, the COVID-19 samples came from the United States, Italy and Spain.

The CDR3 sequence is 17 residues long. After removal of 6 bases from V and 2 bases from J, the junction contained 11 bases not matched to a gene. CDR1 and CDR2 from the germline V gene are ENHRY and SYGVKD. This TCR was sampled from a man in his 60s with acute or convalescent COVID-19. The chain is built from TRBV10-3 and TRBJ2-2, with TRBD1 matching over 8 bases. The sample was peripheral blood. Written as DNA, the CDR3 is TGTGCCATCAGGCCGGGGAGCGGACAGGGTAACACCGGGGAGCTGTTTTTT. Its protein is CAIRPGSGQGNTGELFF.